What follows describes a single TCR beta chain. The sample comes from a study of T cell changes during pregnancy in multiple sclerosis. This table comes from immunoSEQ multiplex PCR, and its TCRdb copy is limited to in-frame clones, with some not included. The repertoire holds 85,000 to 100,000 clones, with approximately 93% as singletons. This TCR derives from a female donor with multiple sclerosis, enrolled in a pregnancy study. The specimen comprised peripheral blood, sampled after pregnancy.

The CDR3 reads CASSFPAAPQPQHF. The CDR3 DNA reads TGTGCCAGCAGTTTTCCGGCGGCACCTCAGCCCCAGCATTTT. The rearrangement uses TRBV28 and TRBJ1-5; D is undetermined. Trimming took off 3 bases at V and 6 bases at J, with 12 bases between the two ends. CDR3 length equals 14 residues. Germline loops: CDR1 MDHEN, CDR2 SYDVKM.